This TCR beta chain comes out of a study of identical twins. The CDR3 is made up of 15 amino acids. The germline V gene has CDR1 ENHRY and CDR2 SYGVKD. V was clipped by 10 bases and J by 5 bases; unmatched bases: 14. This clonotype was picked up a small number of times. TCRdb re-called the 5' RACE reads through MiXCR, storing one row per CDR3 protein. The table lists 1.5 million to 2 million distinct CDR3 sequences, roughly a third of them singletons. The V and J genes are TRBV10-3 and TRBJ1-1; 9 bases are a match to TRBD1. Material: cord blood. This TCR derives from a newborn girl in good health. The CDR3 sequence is CANEDSGQGGTEAFF. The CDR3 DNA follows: TGTGCCAACGAAGACTCGGGACAGGGTGGGACTGAAGCTTTCTTT.